This T cell receptor (beta chain) was sequenced for a study of cytomegalovirus exposure and HLA in healthy donors. The study sampled nominally healthy donors, though unrecorded immune exposures were likely. Concerning this clone itself: The antigen is not known.

PCR was performed using 60 Vbeta and 13 Jbeta primers. Profiled with immunoSEQ multiplex PCR; TCRdb holds only in-frame clones, not every one. Among 65,000 to 85,000 clones listed, around four fifths were seen once. The germline gives CDR1 SGHTA, CDR2 FQGTGA. There are 13 residues in the CDR3. V was shortened by 5 bases and J by 2 bases, with 9 bases between the two germline ends. Overall study results and limits: Association with HLA alleles at 0.05 false discovery rate was found for roughly 17,000 TCR beta sequences in a later analysis. As immune exposure information, only CMV serostatus was available. In a later analysis, TCR beta V- and J-gene trimming showed a link to a missense DCLRE1C variant.

This receptor was obtained from a man aged 50-59 years in good health and CMV-seropositive. The sample consisted of PBMCs. The J gene is TRBJ1-2, the V gene TRBV7-3; D may be TRBD1 (6 bases). CDR3 nucleotides: TGTGCCAGCAGCCAGGGGACGAACTATGGCTACACCTTC. Protein product: CASSQGTNYGYTF.